Listed here are 28 T cell receptor beta chains from one sample, sequenced in a study of shared clonotypes between healthy human individuals. Terminally differentiated effector memory CD45RA+ cells were excluded from the naive CD8 cells, which were CD45RO-negative and positively selected for CCR7. Profiling relied on immunoSEQ multiplex PCR, and the TCRdb table lists in-frame clones only, not all of them. The sample lists around 600,000 clones, roughly 95% occurring once. The sample taken for sequencing was naive CD8+ T cells sorted from blood. All receptors derive from a woman in her 30s in good health.

V gene TRBV19 combines with J gene TRBJ1-5; D not resolved. Germline V gene data show CDR1 as LNHDA and CDR2 as SQIVND (reference sequence). With 2 bases removed from V and 7 bases from J, the gap between germline ends came to 15 bases. CDR3 length equals 15 residues. CDR3: CASSIMIGEGQPQHF. The CDR3 coding sequence is TGTGCCAGTAGTATAATGATCGGGGAGGGACAGCCCCAGCATTTT. Filled out from reference TRBV19 and TRBJ1-5, the complete variable domain reads DGGITQSPKYLFRKEGQNVTLSCEQNLNHDAMYWYRQDPGQGLRLIYYSQIVNDFQKGDIAEGYSVSREKKESFPLTVTSAQKNPTAFYLCASSIMIGEGQPQHFGDGTRLSIL.

The V gene is TRBV27, the J gene TRBJ1-4, with D hard to call. This CDR3 spans 12 amino acids. In germline, CDR1 is MNHEY, CDR2 SMNVEV (reference sequence). V lost 6 bases and J 7 bases, leaving 9 bases between the germline ends. The CDR3, as DNA: TGTGCCAGCAGGGGAGTGGGTGAAAAACTGTTTTTT. Protein: CASRGVGEKLFF.

The V call is TRBV25-1, the J call TRBJ1-1, with D possibly being TRBD1 (6 bases). The germline gives CDR1 MGHDK, CDR2 SYGVNS. V lost 1 base and J lost 0, with 15 bases in between. This CDR3 contains 17 residues. CDR3 sequence (DNA): TGTGCCAGCAGTGAATCCGGGCCCGGGACACTGAACACTGAAGCTTTCTTT. This gives the protein CASSESGPGTLNTEAFF.

The rearrangement joins TRBV7-9 to TRBJ2-2; D ambiguous. This CDR3 contains 15 residues. Germline V gene lookup returns CDR1 SEHNR and CDR2 FQNEAQ (reference sequence). Trimming removed 0 bases at V and 4 bases at J, with 9 bases between. The CDR3 region is CASSLAVGSTGELFF. The CDR3 DNA sequence: TGTGCCAGCAGCTTAGCCGTGGGCTCCACCGGGGAGCTGTTTTTT.

The genes are TRBV28 and TRBJ1-6; TRBD1 might be the D (5 bases). Germline CDR1 MDHEN, CDR2 SYDVKM. V was shortened by 3 bases and J by 9 bases, with 12 bases between the two germline ends. There are 14 residues in the CDR3. The DNA for the CDR3 is TGTGCCAGCAGTTTTCTGGACATATCTTCACCCCTCCACTTT. This encodes CASSFLDISSPLHF.

The V call is TRBV2, the J call TRBJ2-5; D is undetermined. V was pared by 8 bases and J by 2 bases, with 6 bases between. The CDR3 length is 11 residues. From germline, CDR1 is SNHLY and CDR2 FYNNEI. CDR3 DNA sequence: TGTGCCAGCGGCTCGCAAGAGACCCAGTACTTC. Amino acids: CASGSQETQYF.

The V gene is TRBV5-4, the J gene TRBJ2-3; D may be TRBD1 (5 bases). Germline V gene data show CDR1 as SGHNT and CDR2 as YYREEE (reference sequence). V dropped 4 bases and J dropped 1 base, with 13 bases sitting between them. The CDR3 extends over 15 amino acids. The CDR3 region is CASSKRTHRTDTQYF. In nucleotides, the CDR3 is TGTGCCAGCAGCAAAAGGACACATCGCACAGATACGCAGTATTTT.

The rearrangement joins TRBV29-1 to TRBJ2-7; D perhaps matches TRBD2 (6 bases). Germline CDR1 SQVTM, CDR2 ANQGSEA. The V end lost 4 bases, the J end lost 4 bases, and 20 bases lay between the germline ends. The CDR3 covers 15 residues. CDR3 nucleotide sequence: TGCAGCGTTGTCGGTGTGATGGCGGGAAATTACGAGCAGTACTTC. It codes for CSVVGVMAGNYEQYF.

The chain employs TRBV6-1 and TRBJ2-1; the D gene is possibly TRBD1 (6 bases). This CDR3 has 15 amino acids. Germline CDR1 and CDR2: MNHNS and SASEGT. The V gene lost 3 bases and the J gene lost 5 bases, with 14 bases spanning the gap. The CDR3 reads CASSDPGQYDNEQFF. The DNA of the CDR3 is TGTGCCAGCAGTGACCCCGGACAGTACGACAATGAGCAGTTCTTC.

The gene calls are TRBV28 and TRBJ1-1; D is undetermined. The CDR3 extends over 15 amino acids. With 1 base removed from V and 4 bases from J, the gap between germline ends came to 13 bases. CDR1 MDHEN and CDR2 SYDVKM come from the germline V gene. CDR3 residues: CASSLYWGDSTEAFF. In DNA, the CDR3 is TGTGCCAGCAGTTTATATTGGGGAGATAGCACTGAAGCTTTCTTT.

The gene calls are TRBV4-1 and TRBJ2-7; 7 nucleotides align to TRBD2. V was pared by 2 bases and J by 3 bases, with 7 bases of the junction left unmatched. The CDR3 is 15 amino acids. Germline-derived CDR1 and CDR2 are MGHRA and YSYEKL. The CDR3 spells CASSQNQAGDYEQYF. In DNA form, the CDR3 reads TGCGCCAGCAGCCAAAACCAGGCGGGGGACTACGAGCAGTACTTC.

The rearrangement uses TRBV9 and TRBJ1-1; D is ambiguous. The CDR3 is 16 amino acids. Germline assignment: CDR1 SGDLS and CDR2 YYNGEE. Trimming removed 0 bases from V and 1 base from J, with 13 bases in between. The CDR3 is CASSVGARLPNTEAFF. The DNA of the CDR3 is TGTGCCAGCAGCGTAGGAGCTCGTCTGCCGAACACTGAAGCTTTCTTT.

This chain links TRBV28 with TRBJ2-7, with no clear D. V lost 5 bases and J lost 4, with 18 bases in between. The length of the CDR3 is 15 residues. In germline, CDR1 is MDHEN, CDR2 SYDVKM. The CDR3 loop is CASSPIGDLGYEQYF. Written as DNA, the CDR3 is TGTGCCAGCAGTCCGATCGGCGACCTGGGGTACGAGCAGTACTTC. Variable domain in full (rest from reference TRBV28 and TRBJ2-7): DVKVTQSSRYLVKRTGEKVFLECVQDMDHENMFWYRQDPGLGLRLIYFSYDVKMKEKGDIPEGYSVSREKKERFSLILESASTNQTSMYLCASSPIGDLGYEQYFGPGTRLTVT.

V is TRBV4-1 and J is TRBJ2-5; 9 bases map to TRBD1. The CDR3 sequence is 14 residues long. Germline V gives CDR1 MGHRA, CDR2 YSYEKL. V shed 1 base, J shed 4 bases, and the junction held 1 base outside the gene matches. CDR3 region: CASSQVDRGETQYF. In nucleotides, the CDR3 is TGCGCCAGCAGCCAAGTGGACAGGGGAGAGACCCAGTACTTC.

To note about this clone: This sample includes further DNA sequences coding for the same CDR3. J is TRBJ2-7 and V is TRBV27, with TRBD2 matching over 10 bases. Germline CDR1 MNHEY, CDR2 SMNVEV (reference sequence). The CDR3 sequence is 14 residues long. J lost 1 base, V lost 4 bases, and 1 base had no gene match. CDR3 loop: CASSWTSGSYEQYF. CDR3 bases: TGTGCCAGCAGTTGGACTAGCGGATCCTACGAGCAGTACTTC.

The chain employs TRBV11-1 and TRBJ2-1, with D unclear. Trimming took 1 base from V and 3 from J, leaving 7 bases between them. The CDR3 is 14 amino acids. Germline CDR1 SGHAT, CDR2 FQDESV (reference sequence). The CDR3: CASSLGGIYNEQFF. DNA for the CDR3: TGTGCCAGCAGCTTAGGCGGAATCTACAATGAGCAGTTCTTC.

V usage is TRBV5-4 and J usage is TRBJ1-1; a possible D gene is TRBD1 (5 bases). V was clipped by 4 bases and J by 6 bases, with 10 bases between them. This CDR3 is built from 12 residues. Germline V gene data show CDR1 as SGHNT and CDR2 as YYREEE (reference sequence). The CDR3 spells CASSPGGSEAFF. As DNA, the CDR3 is TGTGCCAGCAGCCCCGGGGGATCTGAAGCTTTCTTT. Together with reference TRBV5-4 and TRBJ1-1, the CDR3 gives the full variable domain: ETGVTQSPTHLIKTRGQQVTLRCSSQSGHNTVSWYQQALGQGPQFIFQYYREEENGRGNFPPRFSGLQFPNYSSELNVNALELDDSALYLCASSPGGSEAFFGQGTRLTVV.

The chain uses TRBV13 and TRBJ1-1; unclear D gene. Germline V gene lookup returns CDR1 PRHDT and CDR2 FYEKMQ (reference sequence). The V gene lost 2 bases and the J gene lost 1 base, with 8 bases spanning the gap. The CDR3 loop spans 14 amino acids. CDR3 amino acids: CASSLYWGNTEAFF. DNA for the CDR3: TGTGCCAGCAGCTTATACTGGGGGAACACTGAAGCTTTCTTT.

As concerns this clone: Other nucleotide sequences in the sample specify the same CDR3. V and J are TRBV11-2 and TRBJ2-7, with D perhaps assigned TRBD1 or TRBD2 (5 bases each). Deletions cut 3 bases from V and 2 bases from J, with 8 bases between. The CDR3 has 13 residues. Per the germline V gene, CDR1 is SGHAT and CDR2 is FQNNGV. DNA for the CDR3: TGTGCCAGCAGCTTGGGGGAGCCCTACGAGCAGTACTTC. This codes for CASSLGEPYEQYF.

This rearrangement joins TRBV28 to TRBJ2-7; 9 bases are a match to TRBD2. In germline, CDR1 is MDHEN, CDR2 SYDVKM. This CDR3 has 17 amino acids. V lost 5 bases, J lost 4 bases, and 15 bases stayed unmatched. CDR3 sequence reads: CASSPLPPGLAQYEQYF. Here the CDR3 DNA reads TGTGCCAGCAGTCCCTTACCTCCCGGACTAGCGCAGTACGAGCAGTACTTC.

This clone was recorded once. The V gene is TRBV7-8, the J gene TRBJ2-7; TRBD1 agrees at 7 bases. Unmatched junction bases numbered 12, after V lost 5 bases and J lost 2 bases. Germline values: CDR1 SGHVS, CDR2 FQNEAQ. The CDR3 has 16 residues. CDR3 region: CASSKSPGQFPYEQYF. CDR3 nucleotide sequence: TGTGCCAGCAGCAAGTCGCCGGGACAGTTCCCCTACGAGCAGTACTTC.

The chain uses TRBV4-2 and TRBJ1-1; D gene uncertain. The V gene's germline CDR1 is LGHNA and CDR2 YNFKEQ. This CDR3 spans 15 amino acids. V was shortened by 3 bases and J by 4 bases, with 15 bases between the two germline ends. CDR3 nucleotide sequence: TGTGCCAGCAGCCAGGGGTCCTCGTGGGGCACTGAAGCTTTCTTT. This sequence encodes CASSQGSSWGTEAFF.

The chain joins TRBV6-5 to TRBJ2-2; TRBD1 matches at 8 bases. Germline V CDR1 and CDR2: MNHEY, SVGAGI. With V trimmed by 5 bases and J by 6 bases, 5 bases remained unmatched. This CDR3 spans 14 amino acids. In DNA, the CDR3 is TGTGCCAGCAGTGGACAGGGTGGGTCCGGGGAGCTGTTTTTT. This sequence encodes CASSGQGGSGELFF.

DNA for the CDR3: TGTGCCAGCAGTTTTGGACGGGGCTTCGAGCAGTACTTC. Translated: CASSFGRGFEQYF. The chain employs TRBV27 and TRBJ2-7; D assignment may be TRBD1 or TRBD2 (5 bases each). The CDR3 is 13 amino acids. V lost 3 bases and J lost 6, with 12 bases in between. Germline V gives CDR1 MNHEY, CDR2 SMNVEV (reference sequence).

The chain combines TRBV5-5 with TRBJ2-7, with D perhaps TRBD2 (5 bases). Germline V gene data show CDR1 as SGHKS and CDR2 as YYEKEE (reference sequence). Trimming cost V 0 bases and J 7 bases, with 14 bases left between them. This CDR3 is built from 14 residues. The CDR3 here is CASSLAGGREEQYF. CDR3 DNA: TGTGCCAGCAGCTTGGCAGGAGGTCGTGAGGAGCAGTACTTC.

The chain employs TRBV5-4 and TRBJ2-7, with 9 nucleotides matching TRBD1. V lost 0 bases to trimming and J lost 2 bases; unmatched junction nucleotides: 9. Per the germline V gene, CDR1 is SGHNT and CDR2 is YYREEE (reference sequence). This CDR3 contains 17 residues. The CDR3 loop is CASSLGPGTGRTYEQYF. As DNA, the CDR3 is TGTGCCAGCAGCTTGGGCCCCGGGACAGGGCGGACCTACGAGCAGTACTTC.

V usage is TRBV7-2 and J usage is TRBJ1-6; no reliable D call. This CDR3 has 13 amino acids. The V gene's germline CDR1 is SGHTA and CDR2 FQGNSA. Deletions cut 5 bases from V and 7 bases from J, with 9 bases between. CDR3 residues: CASSVLGNSPLHF. CDR3 coding DNA: TGTGCCAGCAGCGTACTAGGGAATTCACCCCTCCACTTT.

This rearrangement joins TRBV6-6 to TRBJ2-1; unclear D gene. The CDR3 is made up of 13 amino acids. From germline, CDR1 is MNHNY and CDR2 SVGAGI (reference sequence). With 7 bases removed from V and 4 bases from J, the gap between germline ends came to 11 bases. The CDR3 region has the DNA TGTGCCAGCACCAGCCGACCGTACAATGAGCAGTTCTTC. Encoded protein: CASTSRPYNEQFF.